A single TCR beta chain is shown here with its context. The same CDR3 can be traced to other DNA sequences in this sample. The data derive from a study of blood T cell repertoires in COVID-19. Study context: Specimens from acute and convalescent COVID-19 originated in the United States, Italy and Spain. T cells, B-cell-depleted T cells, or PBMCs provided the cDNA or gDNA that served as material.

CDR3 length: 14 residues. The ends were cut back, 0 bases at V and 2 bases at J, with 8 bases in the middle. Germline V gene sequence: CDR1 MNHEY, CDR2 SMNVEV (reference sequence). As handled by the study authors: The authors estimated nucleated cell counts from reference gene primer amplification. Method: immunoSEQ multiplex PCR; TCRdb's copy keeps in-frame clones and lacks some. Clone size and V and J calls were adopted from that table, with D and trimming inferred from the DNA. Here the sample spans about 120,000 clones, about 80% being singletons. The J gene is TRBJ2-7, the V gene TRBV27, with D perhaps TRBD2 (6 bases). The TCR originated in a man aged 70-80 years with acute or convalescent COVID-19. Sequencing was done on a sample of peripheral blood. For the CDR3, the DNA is TGTGCCAGCAGTTTATCGCGGGACCCCTACGAGCAGTACTTC. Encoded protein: CASSLSRDPYEQYF.